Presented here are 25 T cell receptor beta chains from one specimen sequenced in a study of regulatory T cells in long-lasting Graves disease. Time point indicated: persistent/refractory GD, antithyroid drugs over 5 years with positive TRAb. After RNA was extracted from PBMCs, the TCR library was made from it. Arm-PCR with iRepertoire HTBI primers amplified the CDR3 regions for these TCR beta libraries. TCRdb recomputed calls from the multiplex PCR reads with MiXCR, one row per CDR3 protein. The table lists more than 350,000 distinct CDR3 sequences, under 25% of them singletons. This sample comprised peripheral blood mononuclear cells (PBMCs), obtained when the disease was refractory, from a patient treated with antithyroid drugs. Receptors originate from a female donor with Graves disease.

The CDR3 loop is CASSYIRGGREQYF. CDR3 in DNA: TGTGCCAGCAGCTACATTAGGGGGGGGAGGGAGCAGTACTTC. The chain uses TRBV6-2 or TRBV6-3 and TRBJ2-7, with D perhaps matching TRBD2 (7 bases). Deletions cut 6 bases from V and 7 bases from J, with 19 bases between. The CDR3 has 14 amino acids. Per the germline V gene, CDR1 is MNHEY and CDR2 is SVGEGT.

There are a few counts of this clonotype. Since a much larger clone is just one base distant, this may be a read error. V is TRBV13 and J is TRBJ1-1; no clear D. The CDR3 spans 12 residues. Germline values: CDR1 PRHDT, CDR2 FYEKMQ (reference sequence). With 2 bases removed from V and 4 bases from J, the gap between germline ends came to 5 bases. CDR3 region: CASSLSFTEAFF. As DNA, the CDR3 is TGTGCCAGCAGCTTAAGTTTCACTGAAGCTTTCTTT.

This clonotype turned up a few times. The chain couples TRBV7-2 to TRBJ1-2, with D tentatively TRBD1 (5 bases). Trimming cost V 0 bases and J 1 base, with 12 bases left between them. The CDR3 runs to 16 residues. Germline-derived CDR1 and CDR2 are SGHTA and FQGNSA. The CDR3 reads CASSLAWRGNNYGYTF. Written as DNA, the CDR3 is TGTGCCAGCAGCTTAGCTTGGCGGGGGAATAACTATGGCTACACCTTC.

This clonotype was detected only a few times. CDR3 region: CASSLAGTLSNQPQHF. CDR3 DNA: TGTGCCAGCAGCTTAGCCGGGACACTTAGCAATCAGCCCCAGCATTTT. This chain links TRBV7-2 with TRBJ1-5; possible D gene TRBD1, 6 bases. The CDR3 spans 16 residues. CDR1 is SGHTA and CDR2 is FQGNSA in the germline V gene. V lost 0 bases and J 0 bases, leaving 9 bases between the germline ends.

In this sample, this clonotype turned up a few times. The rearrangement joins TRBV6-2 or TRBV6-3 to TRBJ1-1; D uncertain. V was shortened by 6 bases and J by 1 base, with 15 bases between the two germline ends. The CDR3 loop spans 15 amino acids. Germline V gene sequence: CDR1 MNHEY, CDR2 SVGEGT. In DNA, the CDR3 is TGTGCCAGCAGCCATCGGGAAGGTAGGAACACTGAAGCTTTCTTT. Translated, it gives CASSHREGRNTEAFF.

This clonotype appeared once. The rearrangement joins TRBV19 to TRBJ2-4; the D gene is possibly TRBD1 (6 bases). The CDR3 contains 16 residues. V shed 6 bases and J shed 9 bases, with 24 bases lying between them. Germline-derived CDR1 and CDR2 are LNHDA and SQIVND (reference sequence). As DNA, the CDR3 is TGTGCCAGTAGCCGAGGGGGACGAGGGCGGAGCGGCATTCAGTACTTC. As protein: CASSRGGRGRSGIQYF.

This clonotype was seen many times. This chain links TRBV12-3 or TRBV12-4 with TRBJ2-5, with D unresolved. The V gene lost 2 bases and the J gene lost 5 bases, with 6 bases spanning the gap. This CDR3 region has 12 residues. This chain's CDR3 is CASSLRSETQYF. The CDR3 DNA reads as TGTGCCAGCAGTTTACGTTCCGAGACCCAGTACTTC.

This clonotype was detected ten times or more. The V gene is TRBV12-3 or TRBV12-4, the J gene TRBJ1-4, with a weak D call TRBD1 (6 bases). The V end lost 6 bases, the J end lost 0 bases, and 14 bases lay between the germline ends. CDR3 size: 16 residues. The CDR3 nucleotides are TGTGCCAGCAGGGCGCAAACAGGGACAACTAATGAAAAACTGTTTTTT. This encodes CASRAQTGTTNEKLFF.

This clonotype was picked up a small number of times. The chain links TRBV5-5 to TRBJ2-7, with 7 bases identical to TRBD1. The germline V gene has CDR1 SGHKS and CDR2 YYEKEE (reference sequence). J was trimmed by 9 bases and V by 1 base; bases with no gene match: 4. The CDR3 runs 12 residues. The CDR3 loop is CASSLTGDVQYF. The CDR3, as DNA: TGTGCCAGCAGCTTGACAGGGGATGTGCAGTACTTC.

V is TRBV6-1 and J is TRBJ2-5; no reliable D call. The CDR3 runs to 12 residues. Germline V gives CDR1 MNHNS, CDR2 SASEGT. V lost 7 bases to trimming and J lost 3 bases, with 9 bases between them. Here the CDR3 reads CASNGVEETQYF. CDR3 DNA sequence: TGTGCCAGCAATGGGGTCGAAGAGACCCAGTACTTC.

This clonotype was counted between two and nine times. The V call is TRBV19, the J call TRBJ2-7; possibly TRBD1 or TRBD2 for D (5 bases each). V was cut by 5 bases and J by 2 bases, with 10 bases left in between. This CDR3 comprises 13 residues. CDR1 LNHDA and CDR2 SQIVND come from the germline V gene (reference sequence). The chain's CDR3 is CASSYGATYEQYF. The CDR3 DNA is TGTGCCAGTAGTTACGGGGCAACCTACGAGCAGTACTTC.

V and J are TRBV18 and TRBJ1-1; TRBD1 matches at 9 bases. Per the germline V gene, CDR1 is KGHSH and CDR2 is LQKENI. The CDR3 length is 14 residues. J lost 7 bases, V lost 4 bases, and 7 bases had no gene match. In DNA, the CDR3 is TGTGCCAGCTCACTAAGAGGGGACAGGGATGAAGCTTTCTTT. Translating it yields CASSLRGDRDEAFF.

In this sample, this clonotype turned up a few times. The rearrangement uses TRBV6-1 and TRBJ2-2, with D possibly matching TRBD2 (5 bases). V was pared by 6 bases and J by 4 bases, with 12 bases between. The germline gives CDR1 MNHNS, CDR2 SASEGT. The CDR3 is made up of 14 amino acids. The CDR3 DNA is TGTGCCAGCAGCCCTCGCAGCGGCACCGGGGAGCTGTTTTTT. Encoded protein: CASSPRSGTGELFF.

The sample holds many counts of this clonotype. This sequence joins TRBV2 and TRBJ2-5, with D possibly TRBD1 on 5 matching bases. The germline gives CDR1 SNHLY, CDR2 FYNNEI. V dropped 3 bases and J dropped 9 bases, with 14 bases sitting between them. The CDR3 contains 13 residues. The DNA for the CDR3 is TGTGCCAGCAGTGAGGGGCTGGCGAGATCCCAGTACTTC. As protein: CASSEGLARSQYF.

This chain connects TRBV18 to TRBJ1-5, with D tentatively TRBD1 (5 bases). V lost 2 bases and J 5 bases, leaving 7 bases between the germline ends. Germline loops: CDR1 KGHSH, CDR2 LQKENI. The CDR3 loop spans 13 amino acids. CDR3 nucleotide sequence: TGTGCCAGCTCACCATCCAGGGATCAGCCCCAGCATTTT. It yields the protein CASSPSRDQPQHF.

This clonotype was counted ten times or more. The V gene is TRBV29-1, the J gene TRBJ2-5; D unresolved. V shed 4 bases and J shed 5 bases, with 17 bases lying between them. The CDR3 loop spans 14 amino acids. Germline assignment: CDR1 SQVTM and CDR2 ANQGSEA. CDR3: CSVVVGLVPETQYF. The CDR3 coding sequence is TGCAGCGTTGTGGTTGGTCTAGTTCCGGAGACCCAGTACTTC. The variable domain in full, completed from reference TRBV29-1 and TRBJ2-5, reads SAVISQKPSRDICQRGTSLTIQCQVDSQVTMMFWYRQQPGQSLTLIATANQGSEATYESGFVIDKFPISRPNLTFSTLTVSNMSPEDSSIYLCSVVVGLVPETQYFGPGTRLLVL.

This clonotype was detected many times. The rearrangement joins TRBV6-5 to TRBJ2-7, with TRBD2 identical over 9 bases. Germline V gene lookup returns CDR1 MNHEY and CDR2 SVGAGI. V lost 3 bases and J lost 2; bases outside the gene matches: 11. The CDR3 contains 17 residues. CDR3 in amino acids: CASSYMLGAGGPYEQYF. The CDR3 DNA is TGTGCCAGCAGTTATATGCTTGGGGCGGGAGGGCCCTACGAGCAGTACTTC.

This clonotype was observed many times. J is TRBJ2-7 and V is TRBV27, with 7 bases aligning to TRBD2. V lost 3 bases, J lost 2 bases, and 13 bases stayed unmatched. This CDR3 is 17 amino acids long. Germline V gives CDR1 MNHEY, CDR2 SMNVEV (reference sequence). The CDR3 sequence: CASSLAEGTNTPYEQYF. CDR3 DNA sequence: TGTGCCAGCAGTTTGGCCGAGGGGACTAATACCCCCTACGAGCAGTACTTC.

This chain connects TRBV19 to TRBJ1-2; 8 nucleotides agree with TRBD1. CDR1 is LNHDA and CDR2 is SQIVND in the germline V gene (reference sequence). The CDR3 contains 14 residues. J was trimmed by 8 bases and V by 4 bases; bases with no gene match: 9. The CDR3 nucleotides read TGTGCCAGTAGTACCGAAGACAGGGGAGAGGGCTACACCTTC. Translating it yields CASSTEDRGEGYTF.

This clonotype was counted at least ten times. The CDR3 DNA reads as TGCGCCAGCAGCGAAGGCCGGACAGGGGGTGTAAGTGGCTACACCTTC. Translation gives CASSEGRTGGVSGYTF. The chain couples TRBV5-1 to TRBJ1-2, with 10 bases that match TRBD1. V shed 4 bases, J shed 7 bases, and the junction held 13 bases outside the gene matches. The CDR3 extends over 16 amino acids. Germline V gene data show CDR1 as SGHRS and CDR2 as YFSETQ.

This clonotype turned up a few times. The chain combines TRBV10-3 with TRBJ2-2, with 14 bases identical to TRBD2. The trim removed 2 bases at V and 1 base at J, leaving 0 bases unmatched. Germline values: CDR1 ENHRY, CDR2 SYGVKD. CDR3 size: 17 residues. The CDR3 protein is CAISEGTSGRNTGELFF. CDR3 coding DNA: TGTGCCATCAGTGAGGGGACTAGCGGGAGGAACACCGGGGAGCTGTTTTTT.

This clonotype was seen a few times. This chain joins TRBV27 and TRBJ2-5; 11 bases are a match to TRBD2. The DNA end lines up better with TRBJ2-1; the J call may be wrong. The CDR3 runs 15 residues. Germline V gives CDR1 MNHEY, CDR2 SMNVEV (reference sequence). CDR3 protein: CASSPSLAGEIEQFF. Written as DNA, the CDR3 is TGTGCCAGCAGTCCCTCACTAGCGGGAGAAATTGAGCAGTTCTTC.

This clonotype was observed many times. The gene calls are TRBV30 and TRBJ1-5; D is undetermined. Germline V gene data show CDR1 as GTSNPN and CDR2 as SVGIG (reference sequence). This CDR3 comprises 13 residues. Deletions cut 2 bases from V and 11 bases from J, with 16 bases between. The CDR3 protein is CAWSPRNTVSQHF. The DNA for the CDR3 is TGTGCCTGGAGTCCCCGTAATACGGTGTCCCAGCATTTT.

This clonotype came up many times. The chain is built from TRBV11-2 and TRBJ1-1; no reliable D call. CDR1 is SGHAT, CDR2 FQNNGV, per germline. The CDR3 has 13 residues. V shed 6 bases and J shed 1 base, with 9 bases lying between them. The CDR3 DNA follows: TGTGCCAGCAGACCATCGGGGAACACTGAAGCTTTCTTT. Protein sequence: CASRPSGNTEAFF.

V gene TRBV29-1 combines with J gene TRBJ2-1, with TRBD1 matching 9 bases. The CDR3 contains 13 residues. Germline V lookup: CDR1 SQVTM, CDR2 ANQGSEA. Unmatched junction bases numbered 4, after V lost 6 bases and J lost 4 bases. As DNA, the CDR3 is TGCAGCGTCGGGACAGGGTCGTACAATGAGCAGTTCTTC. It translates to CSVGTGSYNEQFF.